This passage covers 9 T cell receptor beta chains from one sample sequenced in a study of blood T cell repertoires in COVID-19. Clones were sequenced by immunoSEQ multiplex PCR, and TCRdb holds only the in-frame ones, with some missing. The sample holds roughly 500,000 clones, roughly 90% seen once. The sample taken for sequencing was PBMCs or T cells enriched from blood (not recorded which). These receptors came from a woman aged 40 to 50 who had recovered from COVID-19.

The chain uses TRBV11-2 and TRBJ2-3, with TRBD1 matching over 7 bases. J was trimmed by 4 bases and V by 2 bases; bases with no gene match: 3. This CDR3 contains 14 residues. Germline assignment: CDR1 SGHAT and CDR2 FQNNGV. The CDR3 spells CASSLLTGPDTQYF. The CDR3 region has the DNA TGTGCCAGCAGCTTACTGACAGGGCCAGATACGCAGTATTTT.

This clone was picked up a small number of times. This rearrangement joins TRBV5-6 to TRBJ1-3; TRBD1 aligns across 11 bases. The J segment lost 4 bases and the V segment lost 4 bases, leaving 4 bases of the junction unmatched. This CDR3 has 15 residues. Germline V gives CDR1 SGHDT, CDR2 YYEEEE. CDR3 residues: CASSRTGGSGNTIYF. The CDR3 region has the DNA TGTGCCAGCAGCCGGACAGGGGGCTCGGGAAACACCATATATTTT.

The chain links TRBV10-3 to TRBJ1-1; 8 nucleotides agree with TRBD1. The CDR3 length is 17 residues. The V gene's germline CDR1 is ENHRY and CDR2 SYGVKD. J lost 3 bases, V lost 8 bases, and 17 bases had no gene match. CDR3 bases: TGTGCCATCGCATCGGGGACAGGTCCTGCAGGGTACACTGAAGCTTTCTTT. It is translated as CAIASGTGPAGYTEAFF.

The rearrangement joins TRBV2 to TRBJ2-1, with TRBD2 identical over 10 bases. CDR1 and CDR2 from the germline V gene are SNHLY and FYNNEI. The CDR3 contains 14 residues. Trimming removed 5 bases from V and 6 bases from J; junction bases left unmatched: 4. In nucleotides, the CDR3 is TGTGCCAGCAGTCCTACTAGCGGGACCAATGAGCAGTTCTTC. It specifies CASSPTSGTNEQFF.

Only one count was recorded for this clone. The chain has TRBV28 and TRBJ1-2; no clear D. The germline V and J ends were trimmed by 10 bases and 8 bases, with 14 bases remaining between them. Germline lookup yields CDR1 MDHEN and CDR2 SYDVKM. This CDR3 is built from 11 residues. CDR3 in amino acids: CATAVTRGYTF. DNA of the CDR3: TGTGCCACCGCAGTGACGCGGGGCTACACCTTC.

The chain combines TRBV5-1 with TRBJ2-3, with 12 bases fitting TRBD2. Germline V gene lookup returns CDR1 SGHRS and CDR2 YFSETQ. This CDR3 is built from 16 residues. After removal of 3 bases from V and 7 bases from J, the junction contained 9 bases not matched to a gene. CDR3 nucleotides: TGCGCCAGCAGCTCCCAGACTAGCGGGAGCTCGTATACGCAGTATTTT. This sequence encodes CASSSQTSGSSYTQYF. Complete variable domain (other parts from reference TRBV5-1 and TRBJ2-3): KAGVTQTPRYLIKTRGQQVTLSCSPISGHRSVSWYQQTPGQGLQFLFEYFSETQRNKGNFPGRFSGRQFSNSRSEMNVSTLELGDSALYLCASSSQTSGSSYTQYFGPGTRLTVL.

This clone has a single count. V gene TRBV19 combines with J gene TRBJ1-5; TRBD1 aligns across 9 bases. J was trimmed by 0 bases and V by 5 bases; bases with no gene match: 8. From germline, CDR1 is LNHDA and CDR2 SQIVND (reference sequence). This CDR3 contains 17 residues. The CDR3 loop reads CASSPRGTGTSNQPQHF. CDR3 sequence (DNA): TGTGCCAGTAGTCCCCGAGGGACAGGGACTAGCAATCAGCCCCAGCATTTT.

For the CDR3, the DNA is TGCAGTGCTAGTTCCAGTCGCGGCACCGGGGAGCTGTTTTTT. Protein product: CSASSSRGTGELFF. The chain couples TRBV20-1 to TRBJ2-2; D gene uncertain. V was shortened by 3 bases and J by 4 bases, with 12 bases between the two germline ends. The CDR3 covers 14 residues. Per the germline V gene, CDR1 is DFQATT and CDR2 is SNEGSKA (reference sequence).

This clone appeared once. This chain joins TRBV7-2 and TRBJ2-2; the D gene is possibly TRBD1 (6 bases). V shed 5 bases and J shed 4 bases, with 23 bases lying between them. Looked up from germline, CDR1 is SGHTA and CDR2 is FQGNSA. This CDR3 is 18 amino acids long. CDR3 bases: TGTGCCAGCAGCCAACCGGTCGGCCGGAGAGGGGGCACCGGGGAGCTGTTTTTT. Translated, it gives CASSQPVGRRGGTGELFF.